This TCR beta chain stems from a study of blood T cell repertoires in COVID-19. For the study at large: T cells, B-cell-depleted T cells, or PBMCs supplied cDNA or gDNA.

Authors' methods: Amplified reference gene primers provided the basis for estimating nucleated cell counts. The assay was immunoSEQ multiplex PCR, and TCRdb's table has in-frame clones only and misses some. V and J calls and clone size are those listed in that table; D and trimming were worked out from the DNA. The sample carries some 350,000 clones, 65% to 85% recorded once. Only a few counts were recorded for this clone. The clonotype originates from a man aged 25-40 years with active or convalescent COVID-19. The sequencing sample was made of peripheral blood.

In nucleotides, the CDR3 is TGTGCCAGCAGTGGGTTAGGAGCCTACGAGCAGTACTTC. Protein product: CASSGLGAYEQYF. V is TRBV2 and J is TRBJ2-7; D unclear. V dropped 4 bases and J dropped 2 bases, with 9 bases sitting between them. The CDR3 is 13 residues long. Germline loops: CDR1 SNHLY, CDR2 FYNNEI.